This TCR beta chain was sequenced during a study of blood T cells in healthy people across ages. Study-wide results and caveats: It was the long-lived donors that had more naive CD4+ cells and higher diversity than aged donors. Naive T cell percentage and TCR beta diversity correlated strongly.

Concerning this clonotype: Its target is unknown.

Germline V CDR1 and CDR2: DFQATT, SNEGSKA (reference sequence). CDR3 length equals 14 residues. V trimming: 6 bases; J trimming: 3 bases; junction bases outside the gene matches: 8. Samples each yielded at least 5.5 micrograms of total RNA. The use of a sample-barcoded 5' primer and a J-beta primer mix characterized a second PCR of roughly 7 to 11 cycles. The template-switch adaptor was a 5' adaptor with 12 random nucleotides. It tagged each cDNA molecule. One entry per CDR3 protein, called by TCRdb with MiXCR from the 5' RACE reads. The sample holds roughly 1.7 million distinct CDR3 sequences, almost 35% seen once.

Sequencing was performed on blood. The chain combines TRBV20-1 with TRBJ2-3; 8 positions agree with TRBD2. The TCR sequence derives from a woman in her twenties or thirties in good health. CDR3 sequence: CSAQPGGRTDTQYF. CDR3 nucleotides: TGCAGTGCCCAACCGGGGGGGAGAACAGATACGCAGTATTTT.